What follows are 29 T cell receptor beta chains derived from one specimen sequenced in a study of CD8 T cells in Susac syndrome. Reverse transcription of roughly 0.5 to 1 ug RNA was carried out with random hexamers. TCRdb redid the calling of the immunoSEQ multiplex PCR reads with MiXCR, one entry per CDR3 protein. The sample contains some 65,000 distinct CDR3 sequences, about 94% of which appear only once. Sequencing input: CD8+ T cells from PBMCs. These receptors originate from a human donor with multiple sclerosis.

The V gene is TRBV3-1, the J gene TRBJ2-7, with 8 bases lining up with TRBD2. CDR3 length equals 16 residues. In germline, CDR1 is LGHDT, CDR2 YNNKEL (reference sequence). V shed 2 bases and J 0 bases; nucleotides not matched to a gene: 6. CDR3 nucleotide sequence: TGTGCCAGCAGCCAATCCGTAGCGGGGAGCTCCTACGAGCAGTACTTC. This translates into CASSQSVAGSSYEQYF.

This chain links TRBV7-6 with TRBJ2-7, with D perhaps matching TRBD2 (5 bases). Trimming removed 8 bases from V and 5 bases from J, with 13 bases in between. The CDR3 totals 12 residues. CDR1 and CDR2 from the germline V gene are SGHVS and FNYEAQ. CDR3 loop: CASSAGGNEQYF. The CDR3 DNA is TGTGCCAGCTCCGCTGGAGGAAACGAGCAGTACTTC.

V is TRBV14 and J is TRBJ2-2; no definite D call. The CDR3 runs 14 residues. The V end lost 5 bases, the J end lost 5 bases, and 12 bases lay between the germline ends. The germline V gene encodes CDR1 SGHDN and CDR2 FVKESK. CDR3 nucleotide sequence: TGTGCCAGCAGCGGCCAGGATTGGACCGGGGAGCTGTTTTTT. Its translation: CASSGQDWTGELFF. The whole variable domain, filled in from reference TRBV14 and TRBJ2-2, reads EAGVTQFPSHSVIEKGQTVTLRCDPISGHDNLYWYRRVMGKEIKFLLHFVKESKQDESGMPNNRFLAERTGGTYSTLKVQPAELEDSGVYFCASSGQDWTGELFFGEGSRLTVL.

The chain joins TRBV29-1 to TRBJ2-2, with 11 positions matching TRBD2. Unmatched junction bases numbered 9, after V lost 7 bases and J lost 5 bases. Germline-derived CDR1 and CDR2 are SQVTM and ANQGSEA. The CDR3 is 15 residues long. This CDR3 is CSASLAGGPTGELFF. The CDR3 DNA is TGCAGCGCTTCTCTAGCGGGAGGCCCTACCGGGGAGCTGTTTTTT.

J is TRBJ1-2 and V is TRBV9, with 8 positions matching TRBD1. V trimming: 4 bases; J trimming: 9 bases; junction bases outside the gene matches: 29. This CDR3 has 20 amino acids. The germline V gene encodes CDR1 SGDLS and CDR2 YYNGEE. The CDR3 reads CASSIGQGDFLWASDVRYTF. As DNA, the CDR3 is TGTGCCAGCAGCATCGGACAGGGTGATTTCCTTTGGGCATCCGACGTACGCTACACCTTC.

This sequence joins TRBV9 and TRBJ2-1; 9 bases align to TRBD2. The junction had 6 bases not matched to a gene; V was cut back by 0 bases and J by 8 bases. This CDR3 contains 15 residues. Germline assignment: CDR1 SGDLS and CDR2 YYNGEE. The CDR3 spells CASSVAASGMYEQFF. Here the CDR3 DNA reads TGTGCCAGCAGCGTAGCGGCTAGCGGGATGTATGAGCAGTTCTTC.

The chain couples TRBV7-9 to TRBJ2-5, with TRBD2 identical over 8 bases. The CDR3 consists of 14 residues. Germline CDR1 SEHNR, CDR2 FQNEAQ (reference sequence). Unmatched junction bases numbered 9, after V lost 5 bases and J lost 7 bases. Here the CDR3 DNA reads TGTGCCAGCAGCCCGGGGACTAGTGGAGTGACCCAGTACTTC. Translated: CASSPGTSGVTQYF.

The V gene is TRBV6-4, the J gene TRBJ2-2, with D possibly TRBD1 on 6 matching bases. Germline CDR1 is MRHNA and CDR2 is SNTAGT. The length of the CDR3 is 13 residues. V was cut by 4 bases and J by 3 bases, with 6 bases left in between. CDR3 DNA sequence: TGTGCCAGCAGTGGACAGGACACCGGGGAGCTGTTTTTT. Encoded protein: CASSGQDTGELFF.

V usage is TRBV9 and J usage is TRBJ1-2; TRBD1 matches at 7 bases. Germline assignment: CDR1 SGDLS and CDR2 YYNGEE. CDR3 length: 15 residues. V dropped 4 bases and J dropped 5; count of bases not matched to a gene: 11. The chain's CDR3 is CASSITRQGGYGYTF. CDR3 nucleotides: TGTGCCAGCAGCATAACTCGACAGGGCGGGTATGGCTACACCTTC.

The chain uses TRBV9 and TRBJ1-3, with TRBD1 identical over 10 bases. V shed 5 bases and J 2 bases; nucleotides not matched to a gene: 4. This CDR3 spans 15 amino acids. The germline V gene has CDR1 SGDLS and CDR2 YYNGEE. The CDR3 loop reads CASSVDRGPGNTIYF. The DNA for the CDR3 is TGTGCCAGCAGTGTCGACAGGGGGCCTGGAAACACCATATATTTT.

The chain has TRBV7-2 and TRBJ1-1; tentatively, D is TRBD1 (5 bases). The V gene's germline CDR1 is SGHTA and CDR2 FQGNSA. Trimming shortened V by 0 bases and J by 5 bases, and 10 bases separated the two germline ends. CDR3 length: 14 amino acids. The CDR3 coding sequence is TGTGCCAGCAGCTTAGCTTCCGGGGGTACTGAAGCTTTCTTT. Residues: CASSLASGGTEAFF.

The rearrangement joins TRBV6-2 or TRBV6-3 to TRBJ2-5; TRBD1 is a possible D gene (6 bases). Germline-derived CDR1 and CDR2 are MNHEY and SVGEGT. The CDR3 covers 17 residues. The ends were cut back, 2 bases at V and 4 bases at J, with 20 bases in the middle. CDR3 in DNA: TGTGCCAGCAGTTACAAGGTTCCCAGCAGGGGAAGAGAGACCCAGTACTTC. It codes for CASSYKVPSRGRETQYF.

CDR3 sequence reads: CASSQSTGTVSYEQYF. The CDR3 DNA follows: TGTGCCAGCAGCCAATCAACCGGGACAGTGTCCTACGAGCAGTACTTC. This rearrangement joins TRBV16 to TRBJ2-7; 7 positions agree with TRBD1. Germline CDR1 reads KGHSY; CDR2 reads FQNENV. The J segment lost 1 base and the V segment lost 0 bases, leaving 6 bases of the junction unmatched. This CDR3 is built from 16 residues.

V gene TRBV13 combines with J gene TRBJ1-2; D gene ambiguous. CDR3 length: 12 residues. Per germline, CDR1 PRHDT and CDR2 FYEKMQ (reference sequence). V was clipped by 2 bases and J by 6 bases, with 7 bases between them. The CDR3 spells CASSLIRNGYTF. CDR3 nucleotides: TGTGCCAGCAGCTTAATACGAAATGGCTACACCTTC.

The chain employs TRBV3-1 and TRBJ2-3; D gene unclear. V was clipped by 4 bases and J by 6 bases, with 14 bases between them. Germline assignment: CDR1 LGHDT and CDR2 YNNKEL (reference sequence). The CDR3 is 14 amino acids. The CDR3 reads CASSRTPLWDTQYF. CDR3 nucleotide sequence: TGTGCCAGCAGCCGGACCCCCCTTTGGGATACGCAGTATTTT.

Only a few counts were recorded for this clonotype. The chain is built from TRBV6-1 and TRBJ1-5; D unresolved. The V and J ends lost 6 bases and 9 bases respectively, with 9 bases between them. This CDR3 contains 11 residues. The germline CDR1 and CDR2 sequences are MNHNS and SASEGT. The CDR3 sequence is CASRNGGPQHF. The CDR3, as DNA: TGTGCCAGCAGAAATGGAGGGCCCCAGCATTTT.

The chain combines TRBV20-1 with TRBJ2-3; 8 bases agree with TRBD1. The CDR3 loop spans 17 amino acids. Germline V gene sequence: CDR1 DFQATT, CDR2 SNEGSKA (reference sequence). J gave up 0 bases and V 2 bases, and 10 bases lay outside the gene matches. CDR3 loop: CSARSRDRTSSTDTQYF. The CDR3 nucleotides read TGCAGTGCTAGAAGCCGGGACAGGACCTCTAGCACAGATACGCAGTATTTT.

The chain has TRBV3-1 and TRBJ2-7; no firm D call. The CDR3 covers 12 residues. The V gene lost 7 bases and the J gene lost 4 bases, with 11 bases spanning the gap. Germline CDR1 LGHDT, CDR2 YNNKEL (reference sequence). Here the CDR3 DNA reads TGTGCCAGCACCTCTAACGATTACGAGCAGTACTTC. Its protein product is CASTSNDYEQYF.

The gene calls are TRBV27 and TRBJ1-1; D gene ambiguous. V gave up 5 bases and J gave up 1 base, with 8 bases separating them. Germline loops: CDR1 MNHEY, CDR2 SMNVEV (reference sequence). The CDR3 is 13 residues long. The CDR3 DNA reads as TGTGCCAGCAGTACAAGGGCGAACACTGAAGCTTTCTTT. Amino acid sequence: CASSTRANTEAFF.

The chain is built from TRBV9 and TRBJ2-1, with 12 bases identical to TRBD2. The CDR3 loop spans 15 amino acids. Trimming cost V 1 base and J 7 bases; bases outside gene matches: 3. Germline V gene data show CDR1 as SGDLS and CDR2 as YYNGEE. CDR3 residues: CASSVYGLAGNEQFF. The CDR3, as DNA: TGTGCCAGCAGCGTATACGGACTAGCGGGAAATGAGCAGTTCTTC.

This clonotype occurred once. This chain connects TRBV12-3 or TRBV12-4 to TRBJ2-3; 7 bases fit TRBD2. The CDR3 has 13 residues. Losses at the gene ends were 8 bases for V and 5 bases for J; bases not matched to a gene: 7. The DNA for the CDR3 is TGTGCCAGCGTGGGGGGGGTAGGAGATACGCAGTATTTT. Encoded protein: CASVGGVGDTQYF.

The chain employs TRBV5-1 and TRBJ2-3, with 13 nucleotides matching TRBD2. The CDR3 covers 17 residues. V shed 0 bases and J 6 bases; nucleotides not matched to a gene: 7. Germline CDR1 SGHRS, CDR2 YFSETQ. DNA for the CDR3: TGCGCCAGCAGCTTGGACACTAGCGGGAGGGCCGGGGATACGCAGTATTTT. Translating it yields CASSLDTSGRAGDTQYF. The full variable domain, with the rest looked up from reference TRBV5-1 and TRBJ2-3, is KAGVTQTPRYLIKTRGQQVTLSCSPISGHRSVSWYQQTPGQGLQFLFEYFSETQRNKGNFPGRFSGRQFSNSRSEMNVSTLELGDSALYLCASSLDTSGRAGDTQYFGPGTRLTVL.

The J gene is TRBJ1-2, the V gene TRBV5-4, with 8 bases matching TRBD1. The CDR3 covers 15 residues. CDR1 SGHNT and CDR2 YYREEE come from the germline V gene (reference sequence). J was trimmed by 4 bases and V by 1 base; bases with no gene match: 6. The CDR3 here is CASSLPGQVFYGYTF. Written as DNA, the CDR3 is TGTGCCAGCAGCTTGCCGGGACAGGTCTTCTATGGCTACACCTTC.

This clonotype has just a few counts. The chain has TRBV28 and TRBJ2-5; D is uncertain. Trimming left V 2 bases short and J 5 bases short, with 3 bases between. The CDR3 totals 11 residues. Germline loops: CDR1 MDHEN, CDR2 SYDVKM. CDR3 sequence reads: CASSLTETQYF. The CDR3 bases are TGTGCCAGCAGTTTAACTGAGACCCAGTACTTC.

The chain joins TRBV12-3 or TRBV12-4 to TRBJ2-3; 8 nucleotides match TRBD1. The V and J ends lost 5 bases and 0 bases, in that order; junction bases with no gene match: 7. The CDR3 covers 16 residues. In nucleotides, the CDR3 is TGTGCCAGCAGTGTTGGGACAGGCCCTAGCACAGATACGCAGTATTTT. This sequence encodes CASSVGTGPSTDTQYF.

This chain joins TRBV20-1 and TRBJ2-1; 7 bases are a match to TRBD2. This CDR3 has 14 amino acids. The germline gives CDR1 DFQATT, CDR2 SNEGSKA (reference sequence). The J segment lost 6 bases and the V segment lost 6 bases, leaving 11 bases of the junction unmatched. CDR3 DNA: TGCAGTGCGACTACGGGAGGTCCACTCAATGAGCAGTTCTTC. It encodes CSATTGGPLNEQFF.

The CDR3 sequence is CASSWTGYNEQFF. DNA for the CDR3: TGTGCCAGCAGTTGGACAGGCTACAATGAGCAGTTCTTC. The V call is TRBV27, the J call TRBJ2-1; 7 nucleotides agree with TRBD1. The CDR3 has 13 residues. CDR1 and CDR2 from the germline V gene are MNHEY and SMNVEV (reference sequence). J was trimmed by 3 bases and V by 4 bases; bases with no gene match: 0.

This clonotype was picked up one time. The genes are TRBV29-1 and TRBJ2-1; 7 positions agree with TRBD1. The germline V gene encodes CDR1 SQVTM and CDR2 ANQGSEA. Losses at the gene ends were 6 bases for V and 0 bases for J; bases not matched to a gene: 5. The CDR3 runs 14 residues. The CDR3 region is CSVFGTDSYNEQFF. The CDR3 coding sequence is TGCAGCGTCTTCGGGACAGACTCCTACAATGAGCAGTTCTTC.

The CDR3 loop reads CASSQNSGMGILGNQPQHF. DNA of the CDR3: TGTGCCAGCAGCCAAAATTCAGGGATGGGAATTTTGGGCAATCAGCCCCAGCATTTT. The chain combines TRBV3-1 with TRBJ1-5; D might be TRBD1 (5 bases). The length of the CDR3 is 19 residues. V was shortened by 2 bases and J by 2 bases, with 22 bases between the two germline ends. Per the germline V gene, CDR1 is LGHDT and CDR2 is YNNKEL (reference sequence).